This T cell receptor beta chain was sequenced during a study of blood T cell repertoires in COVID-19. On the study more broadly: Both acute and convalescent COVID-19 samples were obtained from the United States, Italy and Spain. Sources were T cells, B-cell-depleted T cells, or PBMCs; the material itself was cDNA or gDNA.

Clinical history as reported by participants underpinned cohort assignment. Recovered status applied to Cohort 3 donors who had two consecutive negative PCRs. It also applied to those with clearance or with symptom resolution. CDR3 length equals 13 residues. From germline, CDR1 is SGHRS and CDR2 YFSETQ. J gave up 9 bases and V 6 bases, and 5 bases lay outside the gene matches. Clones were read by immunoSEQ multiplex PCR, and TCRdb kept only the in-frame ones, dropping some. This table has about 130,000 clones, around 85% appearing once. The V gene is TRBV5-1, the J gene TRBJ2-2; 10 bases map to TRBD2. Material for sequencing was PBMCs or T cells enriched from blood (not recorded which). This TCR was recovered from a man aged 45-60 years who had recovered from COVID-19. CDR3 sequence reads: CASMSTSGRELFF. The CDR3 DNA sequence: TGCGCCAGCATGAGCACTAGCGGGAGGGAGCTGTTTTTT. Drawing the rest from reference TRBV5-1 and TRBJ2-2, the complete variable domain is KAGVTQTPRYLIKTRGQQVTLSCSPISGHRSVSWYQQTPGQGLQFLFEYFSETQRNKGNFPGRFSGRQFSNSRSEMNVSTLELGDSALYLCASMSTSGRELFFGEGSRLTVL.